The 28 T cell receptor beta chains reported below all come from one sample, sequenced in a study of post-analysis software for immune sequencing data. No antigen has been assigned to these receptors. cDNA libraries for TCR beta contained unique molecular identifiers. TCRdb reprocessed the PCR reads with MiXCR, giving one entry per CDR3 protein. Here the sample spans roughly 800,000 distinct CDR3 sequences, around 53% being singletons. Broader study findings: TRBV5-6, TRBV5-1 and TRBV20-1 were among roughly 5 TRBV segments more frequent in patients than controls.

Material: blood. The receptors shown here come from a girl between 10 and 17 years old with multiple sclerosis.

This clonotype was seen only a few times. The rearrangement joins TRBV12-3 or TRBV12-4 to TRBJ2-7; D is undetermined. V gave up 8 bases and J gave up 0 bases, with 8 bases separating them. The length of the CDR3 is 12 residues. The CDR3 sequence: CASRPSSYEQYF. CDR3 nucleotides: TGTGCCAGCCGACCGAGCTCCTACGAGCAGTACTTC.

This clonotype was seen a handful of times. The V call is TRBV10-3, the J call TRBJ2-5; 8 bases agree with TRBD1. Germline loops: CDR1 ENHRY, CDR2 SYGVKD. The length of the CDR3 is 12 residues. Unmatched junction bases numbered 3, after V lost 8 bases and J lost 4 bases. CDR3 DNA sequence: TGTGCCATCCAGGGGGCGGGAGAGACCCAGTACTTC. It encodes CAIQGAGETQYF.

This clonotype appeared a few times. This sequence joins TRBV3-1 and TRBJ2-6; 9 bases match TRBD2. Germline CDR1 and CDR2: LGHDT and YNNKEL (reference sequence). The CDR3 has 22 residues. V was clipped by 0 bases and J by 0 bases; unmatched bases: 15. For the CDR3, the DNA is TGTGCCAGCAGCCAAGAGGATGGGTTGCCGACTAGCGGACTCTCTGGGGCCAACGTCCTGACTTTC. Residues: CASSQEDGLPTSGLSGANVLTF.

This clonotype was counted a few times. CDR3 residues: CASSYQTGHPSRYEQYF. The CDR3 nucleotides read TGCGCCAGCTCATATCAGACCGGACACCCCTCCCGGTACGAGCAGTACTTC. V is TRBV5-1 and J is TRBJ2-7; the D gene is possibly TRBD1 (5 bases). The CDR3 has 17 amino acids. V lost 7 bases and J lost 4, with 27 bases in between. Germline-derived CDR1 and CDR2 are SGHRS and YFSETQ.

The V call is TRBV3-1, the J call TRBJ2-5; D unclear. This CDR3 is 15 amino acids long. Trimming removed 1 base at V and 4 bases at J, with 13 bases between. Germline-derived CDR1 and CDR2 are LGHDT and YNNKEL (reference sequence). This CDR3 reads CASSQARAPGETQYF. CDR3 coding DNA: TGTGCCAGCAGCCAAGCAAGGGCACCAGGAGAGACCCAGTACTTC.

This chain joins TRBV29-1 and TRBJ2-7, with D perhaps being TRBD1 or TRBD2 (5 bases each). Trimming cost V 2 bases and J 4 bases, with 18 bases left between them. The germline CDR1 and CDR2 sequences are SQVTM and ANQGSEA. This CDR3 region has 15 residues. CDR3 sequence (DNA): TGCAGCGTTGAAATTGTCGGGACGAATTTTTACGAGCAGTACTTC. It yields the protein CSVEIVGTNFYEQYF.

This clonotype has only a few counts. CDR3 sequence: CASSETTGTGSYEQYF. CDR3 in DNA: TGTGCCAGCAGTGAGACTACTGGGACAGGCTCTTACGAGCAGTACTTC. The rearrangement uses TRBV6-1 and TRBJ2-7; 8 bases match TRBD1. Germline-derived CDR1 and CDR2 are MNHNS and SASEGT. The CDR3 is 16 amino acids. The V segment lost 3 bases and the J segment 4 bases; nucleotides outside the gene matches: 11.

V gene TRBV30 combines with J gene TRBJ2-1; 9 bases fit TRBD2. The trim removed 0 bases at V and 7 bases at J, leaving 7 bases unmatched. Germline loops: CDR1 GTSNPN, CDR2 SVGIG (reference sequence). The CDR3 totals 15 residues. CDR3 coding DNA: TGTGCCTGGAGTGTGGGCGGGAGGGCCGGAAATGAGCAGTTCTTC. It translates to CAWSVGGRAGNEQFF.

This clonotype is a singleton in its sample. The CDR3 nucleotides read TGCGCCAGCAGCCATACCCAGGGGACAGCATCCTCCTACGAGCAGTACTTC. Protein sequence: CASSHTQGTASSYEQYF. The chain joins TRBV4-1 to TRBJ2-7; TRBD1 matches 7 bases. CDR3 length: 17 amino acids. Trimming cost V 3 bases and J 0 bases; bases outside gene matches: 11. The V gene's germline CDR1 is MGHRA and CDR2 YSYEKL.

The chain links TRBV10-3 to TRBJ2-7; the D call may be TRBD1 or TRBD2 (5 bases each). This CDR3 contains 14 residues. The V gene's germline CDR1 is ENHRY and CDR2 SYGVKD. Trimming removed 9 bases from V and 5 bases from J, with 20 bases in between. CDR3 DNA sequence: TGTGCCATAGCCGGGACCGGGTTATCCCACGAGCAGTACTTC. Protein: CAIAGTGLSHEQYF.

The rearrangement uses TRBV20-1 and TRBJ2-5; no firm D call. The end of the DNA aligns better with TRBJ2-7, so the J call may be wrong. The CDR3 covers 13 residues. Germline CDR1 is DFQATT and CDR2 is SNEGSKA (reference sequence). CDR3 residues: CSARALNIGEQYF. CDR3 in DNA: TGCAGTGCTAGAGCCTTAAACATAGGCGAGCAGTACTTC.

CDR3 amino acids: CASSLATGSFHEQYF. For the CDR3, the DNA is TGCGCCAGCAGCTTGGCGACAGGGAGCTTTCACGAGCAGTACTTC. This chain uses TRBV5-1 with TRBJ2-7; 7 bases map to TRBD1. V was pared by 0 bases and J by 5 bases, with 8 bases of the junction left unmatched. From germline, CDR1 is SGHRS and CDR2 YFSETQ. This CDR3 contains 15 residues.

Details on this clonotype: The junction and the germline gene differ at one end; a read error may be behind it. V gene TRBV29-1 combines with J gene TRBJ1-2, with a tentative D call TRBD1 (5 bases). The CDR3 consists of 12 residues. CDR1 and CDR2 from the germline V gene are SQVTM and ANQGSEA. CDR3 region: CSSSGSGIGYTF. The CDR3, as DNA: TGCAGCTCTTCAGGGTCAGGGATTGGCTACACCTTT. Drawing the rest from reference TRBV29-1 and TRBJ1-2, the complete variable domain is SAVISQKPSRDICQRGTSLTIQCQVDSQVTMMFWYRQQPGQSLTLIATANQGSEATYESGFVIDKFPISRPNLTFSTLTVSNMSPEDSSIYLCSSSGSGIGYTFGSGTRLTVV.

The rearrangement links TRBV6-2 or TRBV6-3 to TRBJ2-1; TRBD2 matches at 7 bases. V dropped 0 bases and J dropped 9; count of bases not matched to a gene: 11. This CDR3 contains 16 residues. Germline V lookup: CDR1 MNHEY, CDR2 SVGEGT. CDR3 coding DNA: TGTGCCAGCAGTTACTCGACTGGCGGGAGCTTAACTGAGCAGTTCTTC. Residues: CASSYSTGGSLTEQFF.

J is TRBJ2-1 and V is TRBV4-2, with TRBD2 matching 11 bases. CDR3 length: 19 amino acids. The V segment lost 0 bases and the J segment 5 bases; nucleotides outside the gene matches: 12. Germline CDR1 LGHNA, CDR2 YNFKEQ. CDR3 sequence: CASSQDPAGLAGFHNEQFF. CDR3 nucleotides: TGTGCCAGCAGCCAAGATCCTGCTGGACTAGCGGGCTTCCACAATGAGCAGTTCTTC.

A remark on this clonotype: This could be a read error, since a much larger clone is one nucleotide away. The V call is TRBV7-3, the J call TRBJ2-3, with 11 bases aligning to TRBD2. With 5 bases clipped from V and 2 bases from J, the junction kept 3 bases outside the gene matches. The CDR3 is made up of 15 amino acids. Germline V gives CDR1 SGHTA, CDR2 FQGTGA. The CDR3 reads CASSPGLAVTDTQYF. The CDR3 DNA is TGTGCCAGCAGCCCGGGACTAGCGGTCACAGATACGCAGTATTTT.

This clonotype was observed once. This chain uses TRBV11-3 with TRBJ2-3; D perhaps matches TRBD2 (7 bases). V was clipped by 5 bases and J by 4 bases, with 16 bases between them. This CDR3 has 15 residues. Germline CDR1 SGHNT, CDR2 YENEEA. The CDR3 here is CASSNYGGAADTQYF. Here the CDR3 DNA reads TGTGCCAGCAGCAATTATGGGGGGGCGGCAGATACGCAGTATTTT.

The rearrangement joins TRBV20-1 to TRBJ2-4; possibly TRBD2 for D (6 bases). The closer fit of TRBJ2-7 to the DNA end suggests the J call may be wrong. Germline assignment: CDR1 DFQATT and CDR2 SNEGSKA (reference sequence). The CDR3 contains 15 residues. CDR3 coding DNA: TGCAGTGCTAGAGATCCACGGAGGGGCCTAGACGAGCAGTACTTC. Translating gives CSARDPRRGLDEQYF.

CDR3 protein: CASSDEARGSYEQYF. In DNA, the CDR3 is TGTGCCAGCAGTGACGAGGCCAGGGGAAGCTACGAGCAGTACTTC. J is TRBJ2-4 and V is TRBV6-5, with D perhaps TRBD1 (6 bases). The DNA end lines up better with TRBJ2-7; the J call may be wrong. CDR1 and CDR2 from the germline V gene are MNHEY and SVGAGI. This CDR3 spans 15 amino acids.

The chain couples TRBV20-1 to TRBJ2-7; perhaps TRBD1 as D (6 bases). The germline V and J ends were trimmed by 3 bases and 3 bases, with 12 bases remaining between them. The CDR3 has 13 amino acids. The V gene's germline CDR1 is DFQATT and CDR2 SNEGSKA (reference sequence). The CDR3 here is CSASWLQGYEQYF. The CDR3 region has the DNA TGCAGTGCTAGTTGGTTACAGGGCTACGAGCAGTACTTC.

The rearrangement joins TRBV7-9 to TRBJ1-5; D ambiguous. Germline assignment: CDR1 SEHNR and CDR2 FQNEAQ (reference sequence). Trimming took off 3 bases at V and 1 base at J, with 13 bases between the two ends. The CDR3 has 16 residues. For the CDR3, the DNA is TGTGCCAGCAGCTTCGGGTTAACTGAGAGCAATCAGCCCCAGCATTTT. It specifies CASSFGLTESNQPQHF.

This clonotype was counted at least ten times. The V gene is TRBV5-1, the J gene TRBJ2-7; possibly TRBD1 for D (5 bases). Germline V gene sequence: CDR1 SGHRS, CDR2 YFSETQ. With 3 bases removed from V and 2 bases from J, the gap between germline ends came to 12 bases. This CDR3 contains 14 residues. The CDR3 nucleotides read TGCGCCAGCAGCTCCGGGCAGGGAACCTACGAGCAGTACTTC. It translates to CASSSGQGTYEQYF.

This chain joins TRBV11-2 and TRBJ2-1; a weak D match, TRBD1 (5 bases). V lost 2 bases to trimming and J lost 2 bases, with 10 bases between them. The germline CDR1 and CDR2 sequences are SGHAT and FQNNGV. The CDR3 sequence is 15 residues long. The CDR3, as DNA: TGTGCCAGCAGCTTACAGGGTTGGGCCTACAATGAGCAGTTCTTC. Its translation is CASSLQGWAYNEQFF.

The chain combines TRBV7-9 with TRBJ2-3, with unresolved D. CDR3 size: 18 residues. The V gene's germline CDR1 is SEHNR and CDR2 FQNEAQ (reference sequence). V lost 5 bases and J 4 bases, leaving 25 bases between the germline ends. Here the CDR3 DNA reads TGTGCCAGCAGCCGCCGCTTGACTTCTTACTTGAGTGCAGATACGCAGTATTTT. Translation: CASSRRLTSYLSADTQYF.

The rearrangement uses TRBV5-1 and TRBJ2-7; maybe TRBD2 (6 bases). The J call may be mistaken, given a closer DNA end match to TRBJ2-1. CDR1 and CDR2 (germline): SGHRS, YFSETQ. The CDR3 totals 12 residues. The CDR3 DNA sequence: TGCGCCAGCAGCTTGCCGGGCGGGGTGCAGTTCTTC. Its protein is CASSLPGGVQFF.

This chain joins TRBV15 and TRBJ1-2; a possible D gene is TRBD1 (6 bases). Trimming shortened V by 1 base and J by 3 bases, and 9 bases separated the two germline ends. Germline V lookup: CDR1 LNHNV, CDR2 YYDKDF (reference sequence). The CDR3 is 14 residues long. CDR3 loop: CATSRVGGDYGYTF. In nucleotides, the CDR3 is TGTGCCACCAGCAGAGTAGGGGGTGACTATGGCTACACCTTC.

The V gene is TRBV7-2, the J gene TRBJ1-2, with D perhaps matching TRBD1 (5 bases). Germline V lookup: CDR1 SGHTA, CDR2 FQGNSA. The V end was cut by 5 bases, the J end by 8 bases, with 18 bases between. The CDR3 contains 14 residues. The DNA of the CDR3 is TGTGCCAGCAGCCGGGACGGAACCCTATTCGGCTACACCTTC. Translated: CASSRDGTLFGYTF. Full variable domain (rest looked up from reference TRBV7-2 and TRBJ1-2): GAGVSQSPSNKVTEKGKDVELRCDPISGHTALYWYRQSLGQGLEFLIYFQGNSAPDKSGLPSDRFSAERTGGSVSTLTIQRTQQEDSAVYLCASSRDGTLFGYTFGSGTRLTVV.

The chain uses TRBV20-1 and TRBJ2-3; D gene unclear. Trimming removed 3 bases from V and 6 bases from J, with 19 bases in between. The CDR3 extends over 15 amino acids. Germline CDR1 is DFQATT and CDR2 is SNEGSKA (reference sequence). The CDR3 nucleotides are TGCAGTGCTAGGGGAAGTACAGTACGATTTGATACGCAGTATTTT. Encoded protein: CSARGSTVRFDTQYF.